This TCR beta chain originates from a study of a mutant IDH1 vaccine in newly diagnosed glioma. Time point given: week 47, end of study. What each vaccine dose contained was 300 ug of mutant IDH1 20-mer peptide, accompanied by topical imiquimod. Across weeks 1, 3, 5, 7, 11, 15, 19 and 23, patients received a vaccination each time, eight in all. About this clone: As yet, its antigen is unknown.

This CDR3 has 13 residues. V was trimmed by 3 bases and J by 11 bases, leaving 17 bases between them. The germline V gene encodes CDR1 SGHNT and CDR2 YYREEE (reference sequence). Sequencing was performed with immunoSEQ multiplex PCR; in TCRdb, only in-frame clones are kept and a portion is missing. The sample includes tens of thousands of clones, roughly 87% of them seen just once. Sequenced here: PBMCs, sampled from a glioma patient whose treatment included an IDH1 peptide vaccine. This TCR was recovered from a man aged 30 to 39 with glioma. J is TRBJ2-5 and V is TRBV5-4; D is unclear. CDR3 bases: TGTGCCAGCAGCTCCGACGAGTTGTTGAAGCAGTACTTC. It codes for CASSSDELLKQYF.